This T cell receptor (beta chain) was obtained from a study of blood T cell repertoires in COVID-19. Study-level background: Material from acute and convalescent COVID-19 was sourced from the United States, Italy and Spain. T cells, B-cell-depleted T cells, or PBMCs supplied cDNA or gDNA.

Produced via immunoSEQ multiplex PCR; TCRdb's table is partial and in-frame only. Of over 200,000 clones in the sample, approximately 90% were seen once. This CDR3 has 16 residues. Losses at the gene ends were 2 bases for V and 5 bases for J; bases not matched to a gene: 9. The germline V gene has CDR1 SGDLS and CDR2 YYNGEE. Seattle's enrolled individuals joined amid active infection and were then monitored longitudinally. The clonotype originates from a man aged 25-45 years with COVID-19, enrolled during active disease. Sequencing was performed on peripheral blood. The chain links TRBV9 to TRBJ2-1, with 8 bases identical to TRBD1. This chain's CDR3 is CASSVTPGQVHNEQFF. CDR3 bases: TGTGCCAGCAGCGTTACTCCGGGACAGGTCCACAATGAGCAGTTCTTC.